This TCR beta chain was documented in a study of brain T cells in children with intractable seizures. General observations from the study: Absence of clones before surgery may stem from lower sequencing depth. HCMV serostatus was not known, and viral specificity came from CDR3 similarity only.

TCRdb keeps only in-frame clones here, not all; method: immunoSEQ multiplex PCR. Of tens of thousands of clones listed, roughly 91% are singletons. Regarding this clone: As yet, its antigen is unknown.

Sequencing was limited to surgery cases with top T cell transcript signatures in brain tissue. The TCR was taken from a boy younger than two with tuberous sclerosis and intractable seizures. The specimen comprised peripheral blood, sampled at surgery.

CDR3 nucleotide sequence: TGTGCCAGCAGCCCCTCCAGGGACGATGGCTACACCTTC. This sequence encodes CASSPSRDDGYTF. The chain is built from TRBV28 and TRBJ1-2; maybe TRBD1 (5 bases). This CDR3 is built from 13 residues. Germline V gene lookup returns CDR1 MDHEN and CDR2 SYDVKM. V was pared by 6 bases and J by 6 bases, with 14 bases between.